These 29 T cell receptor beta chains came from one sample sequenced in a study of cytomegalovirus exposure and HLA in healthy donors (dated by TCRdb to between 2016 and 2019). The method was the immunoSEQ multiplex PCR assay. A mixture of 60 forward primers for TCR Vbeta segments and 13 reverse primers for TCR Jbeta segments was used in the multiplex PCR. The table was pulled from immuneACCESS by TCRdb, which kept in-frame rearrangements only. Such tables lose some clones; where checked, under half of the loss comes from unresolved V genes, and the rest has no known cause. Recorded for this sample are around 150,000 clones; roughly 78% of them occurred a single time. The ten largest clones add up to about 4.4% of the sample. Sequencing was done on a sample of PBMCs. These receptors all stem from a man aged 25 to 40 in good health.

This clone was counted once. The chain carries TRBV6-5 and TRBJ2-2; unclear D gene. The V gene's germline CDR1 is MNHEY and CDR2 SVGAGI. V lost 11 bases and J lost 6, with 13 bases in between. The CDR3 consists of 12 residues. The CDR3 loop is CAAKKAAGELFF. The CDR3 bases are TGTGCCGCCAAAAAGGCGGCCGGGGAGCTGTTTTTT.

This clone showed up just once. The V gene is TRBV4-2, the J gene TRBJ2-6; a possible D gene is TRBD2 (5 bases). Trimming cost V 2 bases and J 0 bases, with 11 bases left between them. The germline V gene has CDR1 LGHNA and CDR2 YNFKEQ. The CDR3 sequence is 17 residues long. In DNA form, the CDR3 reads TGTGCCAGCAGCCAAAGTTCTGACTACTCTGGGGCCAACGTCCTGACTTTC. The encoded protein is CASSQSSDYSGANVLTF.

This sequence joins TRBV10-3 and TRBJ2-7; TRBD2 aligns across 10 bases. This CDR3 has 15 residues. The germline gives CDR1 ENHRY, CDR2 SYGVKD. The J segment lost 0 bases and the V segment lost 4 bases, leaving 3 bases of the junction unmatched. In DNA, the CDR3 is TGTGCCATCAGTGGGACTAGCGGAGTCTCCTACGAGCAGTACTTC. Translating it yields CAISGTSGVSYEQYF.

CDR3 DNA sequence: TGTGCCAGCAGTGACAGCGGCGGCAATCAGCCCCAGCATTTT. Encoded protein: CASSDSGGNQPQHF. The gene calls are TRBV6-4 and TRBJ1-5; D is unclear. Germline-derived CDR1 and CDR2 are MRHNA and SNTAGT. Trimming took off 2 bases at V and 2 bases at J, with 7 bases between the two ends. The CDR3 length is 14 residues.

This clone was recorded once. This chain connects TRBV27 to TRBJ2-7; weak D call: TRBD2 (6 bases). Germline-derived CDR1 and CDR2 are MNHEY and SMNVEV (reference sequence). The CDR3 is 14 amino acids. V gave up 5 bases and J gave up 0 bases, with 11 bases separating them. The CDR3 sequence is CASSGGRSSYEQYF. Here the CDR3 DNA reads TGTGCCAGCAGTGGGGGGAGGAGCTCCTACGAGCAGTACTTC.

This chain links TRBV25-1 with TRBJ2-5, with TRBD1 identical over 11 bases. Germline CDR1 is MGHDK and CDR2 is SYGVNS. The CDR3 is 14 amino acids. V was pared by 8 bases and J by 5 bases, with 7 bases of the junction left unmatched. The CDR3 DNA reads TGTGCCAGCGCCCGGGACAGGGGGTATGAGACCCAGTACTTC. It translates to CASARDRGYETQYF.

The rearrangement joins TRBV7-8 to TRBJ1-1; weak D call: TRBD1 (5 bases). With 1 base removed from V and 5 bases from J, the gap between germline ends came to 14 bases. CDR1 is SGHVS and CDR2 is FQNEAQ in the germline V gene. The CDR3 has 15 amino acids. In DNA, the CDR3 is TGTGCCAGCAGCTTAGGGCGGGGGGGAATTACTGAAGCTTTCTTT. Translation: CASSLGRGGITEAFF.

The rearrangement joins TRBV6-4 to TRBJ2-1, with 9 bases matching TRBD2. The CDR3 runs 15 residues. The germline gives CDR1 MRHNA, CDR2 SNTAGT. V shed 4 bases, J shed 6 bases, and the junction held 7 bases outside the gene matches. The DNA of the CDR3 is TGTGCCAGCAGTGTGGTGCTAGCGGGACCCAATGAGCAGTTCTTC. It yields the protein CASSVVLAGPNEQFF.

The CDR3 bases are TGTGCCAGAAGCTATCCTCTAGCGGCCAGCTCCTACAATGAGCAGTTCTTC. Protein sequence: CARSYPLAASSYNEQFF. J is TRBJ2-1 and V is TRBV5-3, with TRBD2 matching 7 bases. TRBV5-3 is filed as an ORF, its function uncertain. Unmatched junction bases numbered 9, after V lost 3 bases and J lost 0 bases. CDR3 length equals 17 residues.

For this clone: The junction departs from the called germline gene at one end, perhaps through a read error. CDR3 sequence reads: CSSSLTSGSGGYEQYF. The CDR3 bases are TGTTCCAGCAGCTTGACTAGCGGGAGTGGCGGCTACGAGCAGTACTTC. The rearrangement joins TRBV7-9 to TRBJ2-7; 12 bases align to TRBD2. Germline CDR1 reads SEHNR; CDR2 reads FQNEAQ (reference sequence). The CDR3 extends over 16 amino acids.

The chain carries TRBV30 and TRBJ2-7, with D possibly TRBD1 on 6 matching bases. V was trimmed by 2 bases and J by 3 bases, leaving 11 bases between them. The CDR3 has 13 residues. Germline CDR1 is GTSNPN and CDR2 is SVGIG (reference sequence). The CDR3 DNA reads as TGTGCCTGGAGTAACGGACAGATCTACGAGCAGTACTTC. Its translation is CAWSNGQIYEQYF.

The chain links TRBV14 to TRBJ2-7; 7 positions agree with TRBD2. This CDR3 is built from 15 residues. V was pared by 2 bases and J by 4 bases, with 8 bases of the junction left unmatched. Germline lookup yields CDR1 SGHDN and CDR2 FVKESK. The DNA of the CDR3 is TGTGCCAGCAGCCAACGGGCGGGAGTTATGTACGAGCAGTACTTC. Translating gives CASSQRAGVMYEQYF. Variable domain in full (rest from reference TRBV14 and TRBJ2-7): EAGVTQFPSHSVIEKGQTVTLRCDPISGHDNLYWYRRVMGKEIKFLLHFVKESKQDESGMPNNRFLAERTGGTYSTLKVQPAELEDSGVYFCASSQRAGVMYEQYFGPGTRLTVT.

The J gene is TRBJ1-5, the V gene TRBV6-7; 7 nucleotides agree with TRBD1. TRBV6-7 qualifies as an ORF whose function is uncertain. Unmatched junction bases numbered 7, after V lost 6 bases and J lost 2 bases. The CDR3 is 15 amino acids. Written as DNA, the CDR3 is TGTGCCAGCAGACAGGGGAGGAAGGGCAATCAGCCCCAGCATTTT. Translation gives CASRQGRKGNQPQHF.

The rearrangement links TRBV5-6 to TRBJ2-1; 11 nucleotides agree with TRBD2. Losses at the gene ends were 2 bases for V and 6 bases for J; bases not matched to a gene: 10. The V gene's germline CDR1 is SGHDT and CDR2 YYEEEE. The CDR3 has 17 amino acids. CDR3 region: CASSLVVAGGRRNEQFF. Here the CDR3 DNA reads TGTGCCAGCAGCTTAGTTGTAGCGGGAGGGCGGCGCAATGAGCAGTTCTTC.

The rearrangement links TRBV15 to TRBJ1-4, with 7 bases that match TRBD1. The CDR3 totals 17 residues. Germline loops: CDR1 LNHNV, CDR2 YYDKDF (reference sequence). V trimming: 1 base; J trimming: 8 bases; junction bases outside the gene matches: 13. The CDR3 loop is CATSRVHLDRANEKLFF. CDR3 sequence (DNA): TGTGCCACCAGCAGAGTACACCTAGACAGGGCCAACGAAAAACTGTTTTTT.

The chain joins TRBV7-9 to TRBJ1-1; D is uncertain. V dropped 5 bases and J dropped 12 bases, with 13 bases sitting between them. The CDR3 runs 11 residues. Germline values: CDR1 SEHNR, CDR2 FQNEAQ (reference sequence). The CDR3 region has the DNA TGTGCCAGCAGCCCGTATTCGAGAACTTTCTTT. This translates into CASSPYSRTFF.

As for this clone: Other DNA sequences of this sample code for an identical CDR3. CDR3 bases: TGTGCCAGCAGCCCAGCTGGGACTGCCCCGACCTACGAGCAGTACTTC. Encoded protein: CASSPAGTAPTYEQYF. The chain employs TRBV9 and TRBJ2-7; TRBD2 might be the D (6 bases). In germline, CDR1 is SGDLS, CDR2 YYNGEE. V dropped 4 bases and J dropped 2 bases, with 19 bases sitting between them. The CDR3 totals 16 residues.

The chain combines TRBV7-2 with TRBJ2-7; TRBD1 matches at 8 bases. Germline-derived CDR1 and CDR2 are SGHTA and FQGNSA. The junction had 1 base not matched to a gene; V was cut back by 3 bases and J by 0 bases. CDR3 length: 14 residues. This chain's CDR3 is CASSFGQGSYEQYF. The CDR3 DNA is TGTGCCAGCAGCTTCGGACAGGGCTCCTACGAGCAGTACTTC.

This chain links TRBV28 with TRBJ2-5, with D maybe TRBD2 (5 bases). Germline V gene lookup returns CDR1 MDHEN and CDR2 SYDVKM. Trimming took 2 bases from V and 5 from J, leaving 15 bases between them. This CDR3 comprises 15 residues. The CDR3 DNA reads TGTGCCAGCAGTTTACCGGGGTTCAGCGTGGAGACCCAGTACTTC. Encoded protein: CASSLPGFSVETQYF.

The rearrangement uses TRBV19 and TRBJ2-5, with a weak D call TRBD1 (5 bases). Germline V gives CDR1 LNHDA, CDR2 SQIVND (reference sequence). V was pared by 4 bases and J by 13 bases, with 16 bases between. The length of the CDR3 is 12 residues. CDR3 bases: TGTGCCAGTAGTAGGGTAGGGGCGCTCCTGTACTTC. Translated: CASSRVGALLYF.

The chain joins TRBV9 to TRBJ2-7; D is unclear. The CDR3 covers 16 residues. Germline V gene lookup returns CDR1 SGDLS and CDR2 YYNGEE. The ends were cut back, 3 bases at V and 1 base at J, with 17 bases in the middle. The CDR3 DNA is TGTGCCAGCAGCGAAGAAGGCGTCGGGTGGTCCTACGAGCAGTACTTC. This sequence encodes CASSEEGVGWSYEQYF.

The chain couples TRBV7-9 to TRBJ1-5, with 7 bases that match TRBD1. Trimming at V came to 4 bases and at J to 2 bases, leaving 5 bases not matched to a gene. Germline CDR1 and CDR2: SEHNR and FQNEAQ (reference sequence). There are 15 residues in the CDR3. CDR3 coding DNA: TGTGCCAGCAGCTCAAGACAGGGTGGCAATCAGCCCCAGCATTTT. Its translation is CASSSRQGGNQPQHF.

The rearrangement links TRBV13 to TRBJ2-3, with D perhaps matching TRBD1 (6 bases). CDR1 PRHDT and CDR2 FYEKMQ come from the germline V gene (reference sequence). The length of the CDR3 is 14 residues. V shed 5 bases and J shed 6 bases, with 15 bases lying between them. As DNA, the CDR3 is TGTGCCAGCAGCCAAACAGGGTTCCGCGATACGCAGTATTTT. It is translated as CASSQTGFRDTQYF. The variable domain in full, completed from reference TRBV13 and TRBJ2-3, reads AAGVIQSPRHLIKEKRETATLKCYPIPRHDTVYWYQQGPGQDPQFLISFYEKMQSDKGSIPDRFSAQQFSDYHSELNMSSLELGDSALYFCASSQTGFRDTQYFGPGTRLTVL.

The chain employs TRBV6-5 and TRBJ1-1; D might be TRBD1 (5 bases). The V and J ends lost 4 bases and 4 bases respectively, with 7 bases between them. CDR1 MNHEY and CDR2 SVGAGI come from the germline V gene. The CDR3 is 12 residues long. CDR3 in DNA: TGTGCCAGCAGTTGGGGGGGCACTGAAGCTTTCTTT. Amino acids: CASSWGGTEAFF.

The chain recombines TRBV7-3 with TRBJ2-5; TRBD2 aligns across 10 bases. This CDR3 region has 16 residues. With V trimmed by 1 base and J by 4 bases, 6 bases remained unmatched. CDR1 is SGHTA, CDR2 FQGTGA, per germline. CDR3 in amino acids: CASSLSGASGRETQYF. CDR3 in DNA: TGTGCCAGCAGCTTAAGTGGGGCTAGCGGGAGAGAGACCCAGTACTTC.

The chain combines TRBV19 with TRBJ1-1; 9 positions match TRBD1. CDR1 is LNHDA, CDR2 SQIVND, per germline (reference sequence). The CDR3 runs 17 residues. Trimming removed 8 bases from V and 0 bases from J; junction bases left unmatched: 13. The CDR3 coding sequence is TGTGCCAGTCTTCTCAGCCCGGGACAGGGCATGAACACTGAAGCTTTCTTT. Translated, it gives CASLLSPGQGMNTEAFF.

The chain uses TRBV13 and TRBJ2-1, with 8 bases lining up with TRBD2. Germline V gene lookup returns CDR1 PRHDT and CDR2 FYEKMQ (reference sequence). CDR3 size: 16 residues. V dropped 5 bases and J dropped 3; count of bases not matched to a gene: 9. As DNA, the CDR3 is TGTGCCAGCAGCGTCCGGACTAGCAGCCACTACAATGAGCAGTTCTTC. This codes for CASSVRTSSHYNEQFF.

The rearrangement uses TRBV5-6 and TRBJ2-3; D gene uncertain. The CDR3 is 12 residues long. Germline V CDR1 and CDR2: SGHDT, YYEEEE. Trimming took 3 bases from V and 10 from J, leaving 12 bases between them. The CDR3 region is CASSSYGEAQYF. The CDR3, as DNA: TGTGCCAGCAGCTCGTACGGAGAGGCGCAGTATTTT. The full variable domain, completed using reference TRBV5-6 and TRBJ2-3, is DAGVTQSPTHLIKTRGQQVTLRCSPKSGHDTVSWYQQALGQGPQFIFQYYEEEERQRGNFPDRFSGHQFPNYSSELNVNALLLGDSALYLCASSSYGEAQYFGPGTRLTVL.

This chain connects TRBV19 to TRBJ2-7, with 12 bases aligning to TRBD2. The junction had 5 bases not matched to a gene; V was cut back by 10 bases and J by 4 bases. This CDR3 has 13 amino acids. In germline, CDR1 is LNHDA, CDR2 SQIVND (reference sequence). CDR3 sequence reads: CATSSGRVYEQYF. The DNA of the CDR3 is TGTGCCACCTCTAGCGGGAGGGTGTACGAGCAGTACTTC.